This T cell receptor beta chain was profiled in a study of persistence of HIV-infected CD4 T cells. Broader study findings: Rare CMV-responding cells carrying HIV-1 proviruses were not analyzed separately for TCR.

This nonspecific control used anti-CD3/anti-CD28 bead stimulation of CD4+ T cells. Sorting selected CD4+ T cells upregulating both CD40 ligand and CD69. Inclusion required CMV-positive serology and CD4+ counts above 400 cells/uL. Stimulated PBMCs had first been depleted of CD8+ T cells. CD8-depleted PBMCs were stimulated roughly 17 hours with anti-CD28/CD49d costimulation, CD40-blocking antibody and enfuvirtide. The immunoSEQ assay was version 4, run in survey mode. Assay: immunoSEQ multiplex PCR; the TCRdb copy retains only in-frame clones and omits some. Of about 37,000 clones listed, roughly 87% were seen once; the top ten hold about 1.3%. Concerning this clone itself: Its antigen remains unknown.

The germline gives CDR1 ENHRY, CDR2 SYGVKD. V shed 5 bases and J 5 bases; nucleotides not matched to a gene: 5. The CDR3 totals 14 residues. This chain links TRBV10-3 with TRBJ2-5, with TRBD2 identical over 10 bases. Material: CD4+ T cells sorted from PBMCs after approximately 19-hour stimulation, obtained from a patient who received antiretroviral therapy. This TCR was sampled from an adult man with HIV who was CMV-seropositive. The CDR3, as DNA: TGTGCCATCAGTCATCTAGCGGGAGAGGAGACCCAGTACTTC. It codes for CAISHLAGEETQYF.